This T cell receptor beta chain was identified in a study of blood T cell repertoires in COVID-19. The CDR3 runs 14 residues. Trimming left V 1 base short and J 7 bases short, with 12 bases between. From germline, CDR1 is SGHRS and CDR2 YFSETQ. Generated by immunoSEQ multiplex PCR, the TCRdb table keeps only in-frame clones and is missing some. Among some 150,000 clones listed, 80% to 90% were seen once. Sequenced input: peripheral blood. This TCR was recovered from a woman in her sixties or seventies with COVID-19, enrolled during active disease. The J gene is TRBJ2-1, the V gene TRBV5-1; D is perhaps TRBD2 (6 bases). This chain's CDR3 is CASSLFGGENEQFF. In DNA, the CDR3 is TGCGCCAGCAGCTTGTTCGGGGGAGAGAATGAGCAGTTCTTC. The full variable domain, rest sourced from reference TRBV5-1 and TRBJ2-1, is KAGVTQTPRYLIKTRGQQVTLSCSPISGHRSVSWYQQTPGQGLQFLFEYFSETQRNKGNFPGRFSGRQFSNSRSEMNVSTLELGDSALYLCASSLFGGENEQFFGPGTRLTVL.